Listed below are T cell receptor beta chains from one sample, sequenced in a study of spatial heterogeneity in lung cancer. TCRdb used MiXCR to reprocess the 5' RACE reads, holding one entry per CDR3 protein. The sample includes roughly 120,000 distinct CDR3 sequences, about 12% of them seen just once. The sample consisted of PBMCs, taken at follow-up. All receptors come from a male donor with early-stage non-small cell lung cancer. Each CDR3 is given with its conserved first and last residue. D genes are given only for firm matches. Where a row states a size, it is once, few, many or the class of an expanded clone; other rows omit it.

clone size	V gene	D gene	J gene	CDR3 protein	CDR3 DNA
-	TRBV15	TRBD1	TRBJ2-5	CATSREDRDKETQYF	TGTGCCACCAGCAGGGAGGACAGGGACAAAGAGACCCAGTACTTC
-	TRBV7-6	-	TRBJ2-5	CASSLDLTGSLQETQYF	TGTGCCAGCAGCTTAGATCTAACAGGCTCCCTCCAAGAGACCCAGTACTTC
few	TRBV18	TRBD1	TRBJ2-7	CASSPPKQGARYEQYF	TGTGCCAGCTCACCACCGAAGCAGGGGGCTAGGTACGAGCAGTACTTC
few	TRBV20-1	-	TRBJ2-1	CSARAGVSYNEQFF	TGCAGTGCTAGAGCTGGGGTCTCCTACAATGAGCAGTTCTTC
-	TRBV24-1	-	TRBJ2-3	CATSVPGGTDTQYF	TGTGCCACCAGTGTCCCAGGGGGGACAGATACGCAGTATTTT
few	TRBV18	TRBD1	TRBJ1-4	CASSPRTGGINEKLFF	TGTGCCAGCTCACCAAGGACAGGGGGCATTAATGAAAAACTGTTTTTT
few	TRBV29-1	-	TRBJ1-1	CSGWEGPGTEAFF	TGCAGCGGATGGGAGGGGCCGGGGACTGAAGCTTTCTTT
many	TRBV9	-	TRBJ2-1	CASSVGGNNEQFF	TGTGCCAGCAGCGTAGGAGGGAACAATGAGCAGTTCTTC
-	TRBV11-2	-	TRBJ2-7	CASRVLKRYEQYF	TGTGCCAGCAGGGTCCTGAAGAGATACGAGCAGTACTTC
few	TRBV9	-	TRBJ2-7	CASSVALGTYEQYF	TGTGCCAGCAGCGTTGCCCTGGGGACCTACGAGCAGTACTTC
many	TRBV4-3	-	TRBJ1-6	CASSQAPGSNNSPLHF	TGCGCCAGCAGCCAAGCTCCTGGCTCGAATAATTCACCCCTCCACTTT
many	TRBV20-1	-	TRBJ1-1	CSAVSGTLWDEAFF	TGCAGTGCTGTCTCCGGGACCCTATGGGATGAAGCTTTCTTT
few	TRBV7-2	-	TRBJ2-2	CASIPGGDGELFF	TGTGCCAGCATCCCGGGGGGCGACGGGGAGCTGTTTTTT
-	TRBV7-2	TRBD1	TRBJ1-1	CASSLGTGGRTEAFF	TGTGCCAGCAGCTTGGGGACAGGCGGCCGGACTGAAGCTTTCTTT
-	TRBV20-1	TRBD1	TRBJ2-1	CSARIGTGPHEQFF	TGCAGTGCTAGGATTGGGACAGGTCCCCATGAGCAGTTCTTC
many	TRBV20-1	-	TRBJ2-7	CSARGPTEQYF	TGCAGTGCTAGAGGCCCTACGGAGCAGTACTTC
-	TRBV18	-	TRBJ2-7	CVSSPPAPGPGQQYF	TGTGTCAGCTCACCACCGGCCCCAGGCCCAGGTCAGCAGTACTTC
many	TRBV3-1	-	TRBJ2-5	CASSQDSLAGTQYF	TGTGCCAGCAGCCAAGATAGCCTCGCGGGGACCCAGTACTTC
many	TRBV20-1	-	TRBJ2-1	CSASDSREQFF	TGCAGTGCTAGTGATTCCCGAGAGCAGTTCTTC
-	TRBV27	-	TRBJ1-6	CASSFEGDNSPLHF	TGTGCCAGCAGTTTCGAGGGAGATAATTCACCCCTCCACTTT
many	TRBV4-3	-	TRBJ1-2	CASSQIAWAGYGYTF	TGCGCCAGCAGCCAAATAGCCTGGGCTGGCTATGGCTACACCTTC
few	TRBV21-1	-	TRBJ2-3	CASSKGLTDTQYF	TGTGCCAGCAGCAAGGGTCTCACAGATACGCAGTATTTT
-	TRBV12-3/TRBV12-4	-	TRBJ1-3	CASSQDSSSGNTIYF	TGTGCCAGCAGTCAGGACAGTTCCTCTGGAAACACCATATATTTT
few	TRBV28	-	TRBJ2-5	CASSFWGETQYF	TGTGCCAGCAGTTTCTGGGGAGAGACCCAGTACTTC
many	TRBV27	-	TRBJ2-7	CASKGAYEQYF	TGTGCCAGCAAGGGCGCCTACGAGCAGTACTTC
few	TRBV5-6	-	TRBJ2-1	CASSFRTISSYNEQFF	TGTGCCAGCAGCTTCCGGACAATTAGCTCCTACAATGAGCAGTTCTTC
many	TRBV15	-	TRBJ1-5	CATSIGNQPQHF	TGTGCCACCAGCATCGGCAATCAGCCCCAGCATTTT
-	TRBV12-3/TRBV12-4	-	TRBJ2-2	CASSWDIKNTGELFF	TGTGCCAGCAGTTGGGACATAAAAAACACCGGGGAGCTGTTTTTT
once	TRBV11-2	-	TRBJ2-3	CASSLQLTSTDTQYF	TGTGCCAGCAGCCTCCAATTAACTAGCACAGATACGCAGTATTTT
-	TRBV10-2	TRBD2	TRBJ2-5	CASSPLASGVQETQYF	TGCGCCAGCAGTCCCCTAGCTAGCGGGGTCCAAGAGACCCAGTACTTC
-	TRBV28	-	TRBJ2-5	CASSLKGFETQYF	TGTGCCAGCAGTTTAAAAGGGTTCGAGACCCAGTACTTC
few	TRBV12-3/TRBV12-4	TRBD1	TRBJ2-6	CASSSQGASGANVLTF	TGTGCCAGCAGCTCACAGGGGGCATCTGGGGCCAACGTCCTGACTTTC
many	TRBV11-1	-	TRBJ2-7	CASSLISGRGTYEQYF	TGTGCCAGCAGCCTCATCTCGGGCAGGGGAACCTACGAGCAGTACTTC
many	TRBV5-1	TRBD1	TRBJ2-7	CASSPGTGATEQYF	TGCGCCAGCAGCCCGGGGACAGGGGCTACCGAGCAGTACTTC
-	TRBV7-2	TRBD1	TRBJ1-5	CASSLTGVNQPQHF	TGTGCCAGCAGCCTAACAGGGGTCAATCAGCCCCAGCATTTT
-	TRBV4-1	-	TRBJ1-1	CASSRVGGQEAFF	TGCGCCAGCAGCCGGGTGGGCGGCCAAGAAGCTTTCTTT
-	TRBV7-8	TRBD1	TRBJ1-1	CASSLALGQMNTEAFF	TGTGCCAGCAGCTTAGCCCTGGGACAGATGAACACTGAAGCTTTCTTT
many	TRBV7-3	TRBD1	TRBJ2-3	CASSPGQGGRTDTQYF	TGTGCCAGCAGCCCGGGACAGGGAGGTCGCACAGATACGCAGTATTTT
few	TRBV28	-	TRBJ2-7	CASKATSLSYEQYF	TGTGCCAGCAAGGCAACATCCTTATCCTACGAGCAGTACTTC
many	TRBV27	-	TRBJ1-2	CASRRPEGSYTF	TGTGCCAGCAGGAGACCGGAAGGGAGCTACACCTTC
many	TRBV20-1	-	TRBJ1-5	CSAGGAQPQHF	TGCAGTGCTGGGGGGGCTCAGCCCCAGCATTTT
few	TRBV6-5	-	TRBJ2-7	CASSPGWEQYF	TGTGCCAGCAGCCCGGGTTGGGAGCAGTACTTC
-	TRBV20-1	-	TRBJ1-1	CSASPPSWDTEAFF	TGCAGTGCTAGCCCCCCGTCTTGGGACACTGAAGCTTTCTTT
few	TRBV5-1	-	TRBJ2-3	CASSLVLDKDTQYF	TGCGCCAGCAGCTTGGTTTTAGATAAAGATACGCAGTATTTT
many	TRBV5-1	-	TRBJ1-5	CASSEGPGNQPQHF	TGCGCCAGCAGCGAGGGACCGGGCAATCAGCCCCAGCATTTT
-	TRBV3-1	-	TRBJ2-7	CASSPGTNYEQYF	TGTGCCAGCAGCCCCGGGACAAACTACGAGCAGTACTTC
-	TRBV24-1	-	TRBJ1-5	CATSDSREIRSQHF	TGTGCCACCAGTGATTCCAGGGAGATAAGGTCCCAGCATTTT
-	TRBV27	TRBD1	TRBJ2-1	CASSPDRGGYNEQFF	TGTGCCAGCAGCCCGGACAGGGGCGGTTACAATGAGCAGTTCTTC
many	TRBV2	TRBD1	TRBJ1-5	CASSATGNQPQHF	TGTGCCAGCAGTGCGACAGGGAATCAGCCCCAGCATTTT
-	TRBV7-2	-	TRBJ2-3	CASSLLGISTDTQYF	TGTGCCAGCAGCTTACTAGGGATCAGCACAGATACGCAGTATTTT
few	TRBV7-9	TRBD1	TRBJ2-3	CASSSQGGTDTQYF	TGTGCCAGCAGCTCACAGGGGGGCACAGATACGCAGTATTTT
few	TRBV18	-	TRBJ1-5	CASSPDTGSNQPQHF	TGTGCCAGCTCACCAGACACAGGTAGCAATCAGCCCCAGCATTTT
few	TRBV28	-	TRBJ1-6	CASTEQGVENSPLHF	TGTGCCAGCACCGAACAGGGCGTAGAGAATTCACCCCTCCACTTT
-	TRBV7-2	-	TRBJ2-1	CASSRDDTGSYNEQFF	TGTGCCAGCAGCCGTGATGACACCGGCTCCTACAATGAGCAGTTCTTC
-	TRBV28	-	TRBJ2-7	CASRAGGGFEQYF	TGTGCCAGCAGGGCAGGGGGAGGGTTTGAGCAGTACTTC
many	TRBV20-1	TRBD2	TRBJ2-7	CSALAGRYEQYF	TGCAGTGCTTTAGCGGGGAGGTACGAGCAGTACTTC
-	TRBV6-1	TRBD1	TRBJ1-2	CASRAGTESYGYTF	TGTGCCAGCAGAGCTGGGACAGAATCCTATGGCTACACCTTC